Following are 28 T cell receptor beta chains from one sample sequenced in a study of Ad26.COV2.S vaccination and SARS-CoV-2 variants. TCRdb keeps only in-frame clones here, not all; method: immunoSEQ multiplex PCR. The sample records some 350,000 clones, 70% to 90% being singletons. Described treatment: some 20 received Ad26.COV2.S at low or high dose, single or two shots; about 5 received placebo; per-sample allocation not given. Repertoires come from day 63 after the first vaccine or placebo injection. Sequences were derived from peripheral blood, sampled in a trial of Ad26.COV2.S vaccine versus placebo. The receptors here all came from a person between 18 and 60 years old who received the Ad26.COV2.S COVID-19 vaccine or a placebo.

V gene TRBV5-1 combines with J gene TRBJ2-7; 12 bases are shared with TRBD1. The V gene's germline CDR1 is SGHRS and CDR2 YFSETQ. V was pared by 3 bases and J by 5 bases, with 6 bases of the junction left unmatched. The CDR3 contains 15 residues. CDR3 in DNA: TGCGCCAGCAGCTATACTGGGACAGGGGGCCACGAGCAGTACTTC. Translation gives CASSYTGTGGHEQYF. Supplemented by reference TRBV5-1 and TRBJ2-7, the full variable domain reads KAGVTQTPRYLIKTRGQQVTLSCSPISGHRSVSWYQQTPGQGLQFLFEYFSETQRNKGNFPGRFSGRQFSNSRSEMNVSTLELGDSALYLCASSYTGTGGHEQYFGPGTRLTVT.

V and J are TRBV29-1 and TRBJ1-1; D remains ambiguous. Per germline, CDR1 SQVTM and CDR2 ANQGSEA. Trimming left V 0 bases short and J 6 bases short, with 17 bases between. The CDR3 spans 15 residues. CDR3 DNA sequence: TGCAGCGTTGAAGATCCGCGGAGGGATGGGGCTGAAGCTTTCTTT. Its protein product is CSVEDPRRDGAEAFF.

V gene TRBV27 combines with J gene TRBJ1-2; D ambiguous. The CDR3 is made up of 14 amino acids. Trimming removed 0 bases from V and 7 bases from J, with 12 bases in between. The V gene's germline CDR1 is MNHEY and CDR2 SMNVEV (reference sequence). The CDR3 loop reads CASSLSIGVAGYTF. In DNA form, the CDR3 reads TGTGCCAGCAGTTTATCGATCGGGGTGGCTGGCTACACCTTC.

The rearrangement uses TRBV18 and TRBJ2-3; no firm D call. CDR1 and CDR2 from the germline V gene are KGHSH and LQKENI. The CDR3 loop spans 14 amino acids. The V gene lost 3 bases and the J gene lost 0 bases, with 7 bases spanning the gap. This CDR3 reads CASSPFSSTDTQYF. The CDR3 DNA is TGTGCCAGCTCACCGTTCTCTAGCACAGATACGCAGTATTTT. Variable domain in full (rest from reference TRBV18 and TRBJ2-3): NAGVMQNPRHLVRRRGQEARLRCSPMKGHSHVYWYRQLPEEGLKFMVYLQKENIIDESGMPKERFSAEFPKEGPSILRIQQVVRGDSAAYFCASSPFSSTDTQYFGPGTRLTVL.

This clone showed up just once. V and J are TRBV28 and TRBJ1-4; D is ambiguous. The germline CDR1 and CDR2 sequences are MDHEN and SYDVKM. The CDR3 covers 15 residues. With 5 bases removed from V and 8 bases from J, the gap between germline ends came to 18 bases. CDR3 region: CASSPSGPLVEKLFF. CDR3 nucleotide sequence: TGTGCCAGCAGTCCCTCGGGCCCTTTAGTGGAAAAACTGTTTTTT.

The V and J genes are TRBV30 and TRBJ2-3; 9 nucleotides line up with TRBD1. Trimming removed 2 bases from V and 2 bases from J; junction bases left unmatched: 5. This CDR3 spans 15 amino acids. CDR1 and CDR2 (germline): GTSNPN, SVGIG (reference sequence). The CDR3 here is CAWSKTGGVTDTQYF. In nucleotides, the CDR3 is TGTGCCTGGAGTAAGACAGGGGGGGTCACAGATACGCAGTATTTT.

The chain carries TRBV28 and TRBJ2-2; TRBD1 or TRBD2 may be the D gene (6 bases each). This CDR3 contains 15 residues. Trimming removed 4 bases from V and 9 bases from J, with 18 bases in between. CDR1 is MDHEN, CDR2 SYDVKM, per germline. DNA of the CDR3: TGTGCCAGCAGTTCTAGGGGGGAATGGACACGGGAGCTGTTTTTT. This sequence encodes CASSSRGEWTRELFF.

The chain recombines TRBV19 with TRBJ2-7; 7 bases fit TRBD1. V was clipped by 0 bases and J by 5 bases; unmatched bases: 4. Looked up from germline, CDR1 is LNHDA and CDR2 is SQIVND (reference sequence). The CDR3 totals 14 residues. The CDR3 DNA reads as TGTGCCAGTAGTATAGACAGGGGGATCAACGAGCAGTACTTC. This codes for CASSIDRGINEQYF. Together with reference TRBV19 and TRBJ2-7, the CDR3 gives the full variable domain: DGGITQSPKYLFRKEGQNVTLSCEQNLNHDAMYWYRQDPGQGLRLIYYSQIVNDFQKGDIAEGYSVSREKKESFPLTVTSAQKNPTAFYLCASSIDRGINEQYFGPGTRLTVT.

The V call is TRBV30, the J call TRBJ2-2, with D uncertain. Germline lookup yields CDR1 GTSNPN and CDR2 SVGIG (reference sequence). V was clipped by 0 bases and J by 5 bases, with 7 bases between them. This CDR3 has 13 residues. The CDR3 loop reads CAWSVLRTGELFF. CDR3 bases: TGTGCCTGGAGTGTACTGAGGACCGGGGAGCTGTTTTTT.

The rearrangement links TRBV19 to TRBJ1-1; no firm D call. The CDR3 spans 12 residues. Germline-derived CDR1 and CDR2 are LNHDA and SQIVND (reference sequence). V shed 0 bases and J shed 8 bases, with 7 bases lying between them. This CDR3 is CASSIDYKEAFF. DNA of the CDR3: TGTGCCAGTAGTATAGATTATAAGGAAGCTTTCTTT.

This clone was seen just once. CDR3 sequence reads: CASSPAGADGEQFF. Written as DNA, the CDR3 is TGTGCCAGCAGTCCCGCAGGCGCCGACGGTGAGCAGTTCTTC. The V call is TRBV28, the J call TRBJ2-1; D uncertain. V lost 5 bases to trimming and J lost 9 bases, with 17 bases between them. Germline values: CDR1 MDHEN, CDR2 SYDVKM. The CDR3 runs to 14 residues.

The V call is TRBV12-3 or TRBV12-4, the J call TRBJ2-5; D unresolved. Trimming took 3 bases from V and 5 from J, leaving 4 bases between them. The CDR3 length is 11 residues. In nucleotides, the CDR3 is TGTGCCAGCAGTTTTAAGGAGACCCAGTACTTC. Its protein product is CASSFKETQYF.

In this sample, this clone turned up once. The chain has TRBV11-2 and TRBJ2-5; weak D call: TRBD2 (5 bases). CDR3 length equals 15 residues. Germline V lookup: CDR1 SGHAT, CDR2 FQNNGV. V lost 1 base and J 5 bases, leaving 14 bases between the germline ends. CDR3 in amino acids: CASSLGAKGEETQYF. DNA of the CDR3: TGTGCCAGCAGCTTAGGGGCCAAGGGAGAGGAGACCCAGTACTTC.

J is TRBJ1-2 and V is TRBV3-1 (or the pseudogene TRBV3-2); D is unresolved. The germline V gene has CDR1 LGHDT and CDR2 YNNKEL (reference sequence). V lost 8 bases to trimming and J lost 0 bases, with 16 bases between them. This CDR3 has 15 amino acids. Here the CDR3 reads CASGPELETNYGYTF. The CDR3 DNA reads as TGTGCCAGCGGCCCGGAACTGGAGACTAACTATGGCTACACCTTC.

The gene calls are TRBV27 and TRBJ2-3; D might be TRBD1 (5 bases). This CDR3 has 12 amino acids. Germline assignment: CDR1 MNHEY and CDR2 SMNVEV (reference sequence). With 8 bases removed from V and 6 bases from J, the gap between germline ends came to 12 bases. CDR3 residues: CASAAAGDTQYF. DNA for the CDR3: TGTGCCAGCGCCGCGGCAGGGGATACGCAGTATTTT.

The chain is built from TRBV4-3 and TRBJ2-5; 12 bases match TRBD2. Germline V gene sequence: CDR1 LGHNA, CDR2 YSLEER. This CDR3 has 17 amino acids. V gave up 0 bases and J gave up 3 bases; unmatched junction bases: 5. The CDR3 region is CASSQDPLAGGEETQYF. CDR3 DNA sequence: TGCGCCAGCAGCCAAGATCCCCTAGCGGGGGGGGAAGAGACCCAGTACTTC.

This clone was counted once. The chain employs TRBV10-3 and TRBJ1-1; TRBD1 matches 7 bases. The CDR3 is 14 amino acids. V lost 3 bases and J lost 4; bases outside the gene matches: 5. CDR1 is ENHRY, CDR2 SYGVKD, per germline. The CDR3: CAISETGAITEAFF. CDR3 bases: TGTGCCATCAGTGAAACAGGGGCAATCACTGAAGCTTTCTTT.

The CDR3 protein is CASSQEAGGSYNEQFF. DNA of the CDR3: TGTGCCAGCAGCCAAGAGGCGGGAGGCTCCTACAATGAGCAGTTCTTC. V usage is TRBV3-1 (or the pseudogene TRBV3-2) and J usage is TRBJ2-1, with TRBD2 matching 8 bases. Germline lookup yields CDR1 LGHDT and CDR2 YNNKEL (reference sequence). This CDR3 spans 16 amino acids. V lost 0 bases and J lost 0; bases outside the gene matches: 1.

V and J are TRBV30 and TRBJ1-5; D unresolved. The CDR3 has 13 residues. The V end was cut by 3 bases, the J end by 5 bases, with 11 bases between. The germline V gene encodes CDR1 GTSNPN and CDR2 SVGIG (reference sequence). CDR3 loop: CAWRDRKDQPQHF. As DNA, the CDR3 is TGTGCCTGGAGGGATCGGAAGGATCAGCCCCAGCATTTT.

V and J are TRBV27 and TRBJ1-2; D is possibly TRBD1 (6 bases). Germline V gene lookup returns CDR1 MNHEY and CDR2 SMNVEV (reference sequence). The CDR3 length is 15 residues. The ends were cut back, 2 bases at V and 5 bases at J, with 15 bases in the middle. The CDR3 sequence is CASSLSIGGVYGYTF. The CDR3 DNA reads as TGTGCCAGCAGTTTAAGCATCGGGGGCGTTTATGGCTACACCTTC.

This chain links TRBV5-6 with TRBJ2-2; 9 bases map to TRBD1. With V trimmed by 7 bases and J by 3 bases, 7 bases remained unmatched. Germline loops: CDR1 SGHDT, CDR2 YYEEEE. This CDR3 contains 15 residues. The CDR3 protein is CASVFGTGYTGELFF. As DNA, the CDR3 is TGTGCCAGCGTTTTTGGGACAGGGTACACCGGGGAGCTGTTTTTT.

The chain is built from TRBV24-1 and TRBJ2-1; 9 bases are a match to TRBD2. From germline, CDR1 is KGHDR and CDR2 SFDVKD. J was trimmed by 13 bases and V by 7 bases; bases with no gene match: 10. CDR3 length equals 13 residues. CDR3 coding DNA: TGTGCCACCAGAGGAGCCCCTAGCGGGAATCAGTTCTTC. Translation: CATRGAPSGNQFF.

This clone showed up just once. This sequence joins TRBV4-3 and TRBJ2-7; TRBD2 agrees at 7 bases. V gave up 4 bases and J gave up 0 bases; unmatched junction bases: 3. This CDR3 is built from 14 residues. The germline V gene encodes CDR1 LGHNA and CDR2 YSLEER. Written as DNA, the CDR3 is TGCGCCAGCAGCCTATGGACTAGCTCCTACGAGCAGTACTTC. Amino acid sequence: CASSLWTSSYEQYF.

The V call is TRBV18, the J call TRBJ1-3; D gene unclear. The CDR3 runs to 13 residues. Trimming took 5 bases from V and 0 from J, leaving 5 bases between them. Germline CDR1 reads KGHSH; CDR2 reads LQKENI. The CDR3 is CASSSSSGNTIYF. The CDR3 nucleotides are TGTGCCAGCTCATCGAGCTCTGGAAACACCATATATTTT.

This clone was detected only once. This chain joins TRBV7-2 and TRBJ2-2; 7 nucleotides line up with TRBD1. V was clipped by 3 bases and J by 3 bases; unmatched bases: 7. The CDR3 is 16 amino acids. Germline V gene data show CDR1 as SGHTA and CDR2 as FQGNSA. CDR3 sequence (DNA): TGTGCCAGCAGCTTCATGACAGGGTCTCACACCGGGGAGCTGTTTTTT. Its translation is CASSFMTGSHTGELFF.

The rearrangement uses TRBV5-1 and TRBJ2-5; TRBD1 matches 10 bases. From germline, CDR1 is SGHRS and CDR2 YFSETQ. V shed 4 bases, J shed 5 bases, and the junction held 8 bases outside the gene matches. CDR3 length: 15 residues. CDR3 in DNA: TGCGCCAGCAGCGGACAGGGGGGAGGTTACGAGACCCAGTACTTC. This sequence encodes CASSGQGGGYETQYF.

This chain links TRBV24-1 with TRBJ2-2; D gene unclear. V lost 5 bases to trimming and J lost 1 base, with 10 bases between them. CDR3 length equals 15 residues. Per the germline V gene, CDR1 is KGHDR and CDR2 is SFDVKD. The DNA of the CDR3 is TGTGCCACCAGTGCGTCACACCGGAACACCGGGGAGCTGTTTTTT. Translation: CATSASHRNTGELFF.

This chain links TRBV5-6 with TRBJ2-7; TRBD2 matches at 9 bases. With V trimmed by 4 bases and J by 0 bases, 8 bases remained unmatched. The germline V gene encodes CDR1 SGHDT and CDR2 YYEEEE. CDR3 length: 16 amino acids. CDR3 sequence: CASSESLAGFSYEQYF. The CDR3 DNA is TGTGCCAGCAGCGAATCCCTAGCGGGGTTCTCCTACGAGCAGTACTTC.